This entry lists 2 T cell receptor beta chains sequenced from one sample in a study of T cells in women clearing cervical HPV infection. This table comes from immunoSEQ multiplex PCR, and its TCRdb copy is limited to in-frame clones, with some not included. The listing contains about 30,000 clones. Material for sequencing was blood buffy coat. Receptors were obtained from a woman aged 18 to 69 with a cervical HPV16 infection that either progressed to CIN3+ or cleared (not recorded which).

Comment on this clone: The read comes to an end 3 residues before the CDR3 does, leaving the germline J gene to fill in the end. This chain links TRBV6-1 with TRBJ2-1; 8 bases match TRBD1. Germline CDR1 reads MNHNS; CDR2 reads SASEGT. V was clipped by 4 bases and J by 3 bases; unmatched bases: 5. The CDR3 contains 15 residues. The DNA read from the CDR3 is TGTGCCAGCAGTGCAGACAGGGGTGGCTACAATGAG. This codes for CASSADRGGYNE. From start to end, the CDR3 is CASSADRGGYNEQFF.

In regard to this clone: The read ends 3 residues before the CDR3 terminus; that terminus is restored from the germline J gene. This chain uses TRBV19 with TRBJ1-4; 9 bases fit TRBD1. J gave up 7 bases and V 3 bases, and 3 bases lay outside the gene matches. CDR3 length equals 14 residues. Germline CDR1 LNHDA, CDR2 SQIVND (reference sequence). The part of the CDR3 DNA that was read is TGTGCCAGTAGTATGGGACAGGGCCGTGAAAAA. The encoded protein is CASSMGQGREK. The entire CDR3 reads CASSMGQGREKLFF.